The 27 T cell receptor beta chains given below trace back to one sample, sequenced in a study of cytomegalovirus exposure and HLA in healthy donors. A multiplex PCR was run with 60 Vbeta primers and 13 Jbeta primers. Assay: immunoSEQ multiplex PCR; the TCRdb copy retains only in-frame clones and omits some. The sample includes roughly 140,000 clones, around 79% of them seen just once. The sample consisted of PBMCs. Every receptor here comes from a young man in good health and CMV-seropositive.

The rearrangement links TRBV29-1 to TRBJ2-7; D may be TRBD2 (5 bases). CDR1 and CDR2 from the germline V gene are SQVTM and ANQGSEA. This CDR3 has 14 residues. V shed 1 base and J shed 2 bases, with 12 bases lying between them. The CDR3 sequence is CSVEAEGSPYEQYF. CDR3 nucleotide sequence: TGCAGCGTTGAAGCCGAGGGCAGCCCCTACGAGCAGTACTTC.

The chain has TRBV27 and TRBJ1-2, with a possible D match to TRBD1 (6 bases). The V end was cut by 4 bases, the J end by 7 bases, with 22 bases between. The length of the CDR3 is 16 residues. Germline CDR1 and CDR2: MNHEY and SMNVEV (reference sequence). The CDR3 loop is CASSSPLGGGRFGYTF. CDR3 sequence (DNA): TGTGCCAGCAGTTCCCCTTTAGGCGGGGGGCGGTTTGGCTACACCTTC.

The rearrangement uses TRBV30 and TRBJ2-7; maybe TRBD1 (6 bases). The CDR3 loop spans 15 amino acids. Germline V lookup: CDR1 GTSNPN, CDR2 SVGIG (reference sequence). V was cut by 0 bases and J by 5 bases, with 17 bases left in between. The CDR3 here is CAWSVGRRQVNEQYF. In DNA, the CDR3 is TGTGCCTGGAGTGTAGGTCGGCGACAGGTCAACGAGCAGTACTTC. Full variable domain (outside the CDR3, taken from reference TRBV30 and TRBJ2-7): SQTIHQWPATLVQPVGSPLSLECTVEGTSNPNLYWYRQAAGRGLQLLFYSVGIGQISSEVPQNLSASRPQDRQFILSSKKLLLSDSGFYLCAWSVGRRQVNEQYFGPGTRLTVT.

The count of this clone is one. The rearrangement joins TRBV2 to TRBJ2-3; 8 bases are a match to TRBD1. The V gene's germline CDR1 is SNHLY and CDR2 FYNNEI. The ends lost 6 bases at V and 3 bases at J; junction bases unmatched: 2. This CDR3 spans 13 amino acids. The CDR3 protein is CASRRTGTDTQYF. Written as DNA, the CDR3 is TGTGCCAGCAGACGGACAGGGACAGATACGCAGTATTTT.

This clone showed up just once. The CDR3 nucleotides read TGCGCCAGCAGCTTGGCCCGGACAGGGGGCTTTGGGGCCAACGTCCTGACTTTC. Translated, it gives CASSLARTGGFGANVLTF. The J gene is TRBJ2-6, the V gene TRBV5-1, with 11 bases lining up with TRBD1. The V gene's germline CDR1 is SGHRS and CDR2 YFSETQ. The CDR3 runs to 18 residues. Germline trimming cut 0 bases from V and 3 bases from J; bases unmatched to any gene: 5. Supplemented by reference TRBV5-1 and TRBJ2-6, the full variable domain reads KAGVTQTPRYLIKTRGQQVTLSCSPISGHRSVSWYQQTPGQGLQFLFEYFSETQRNKGNFPGRFSGRQFSNSRSEMNVSTLELGDSALYLCASSLARTGGFGANVLTFGAGSRLTVL.

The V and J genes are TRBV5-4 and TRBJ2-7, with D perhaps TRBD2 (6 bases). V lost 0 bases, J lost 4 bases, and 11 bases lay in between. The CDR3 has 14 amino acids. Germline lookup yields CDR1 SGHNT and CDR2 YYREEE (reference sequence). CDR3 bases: TGTGCCAGCAGCTTGGGGGAGCGGGCATACGAGCAGTACTTC. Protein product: CASSLGERAYEQYF.

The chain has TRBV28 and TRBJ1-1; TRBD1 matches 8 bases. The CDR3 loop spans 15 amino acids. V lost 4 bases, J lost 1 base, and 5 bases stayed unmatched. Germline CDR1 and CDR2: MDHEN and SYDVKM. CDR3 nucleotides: TGTGCCAGCAGTTCAGGGGGCGGTGGGAACACTGAAGCTTTCTTT. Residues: CASSSGGGGNTEAFF.

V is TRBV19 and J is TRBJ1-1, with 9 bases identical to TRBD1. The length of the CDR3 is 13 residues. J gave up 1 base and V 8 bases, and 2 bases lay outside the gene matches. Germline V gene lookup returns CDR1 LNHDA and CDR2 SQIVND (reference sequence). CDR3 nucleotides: TGTGCCAGTGGGGGACAGGGGAACACTGAAGCTTTCTTT. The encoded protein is CASGGQGNTEAFF.

DNA for the CDR3: TGTGCCAGCAGGACTAGCGGTGACACAGATACGCAGTATTTT. It codes for CASRTSGDTDTQYF. The rearrangement links TRBV28 to TRBJ2-3; 9 bases agree with TRBD2. CDR1 is MDHEN and CDR2 is SYDVKM in the germline V gene. Trimming removed 6 bases from V and 2 bases from J; junction bases left unmatched: 3. The CDR3 sequence is 14 residues long.

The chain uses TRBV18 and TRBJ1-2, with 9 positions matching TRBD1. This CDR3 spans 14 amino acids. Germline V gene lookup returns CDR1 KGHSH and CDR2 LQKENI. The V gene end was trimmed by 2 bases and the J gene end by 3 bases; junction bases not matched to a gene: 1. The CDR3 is CASSPWDRDYGYTF. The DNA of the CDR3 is TGTGCCAGCTCACCATGGGACAGGGACTATGGCTACACCTTC.

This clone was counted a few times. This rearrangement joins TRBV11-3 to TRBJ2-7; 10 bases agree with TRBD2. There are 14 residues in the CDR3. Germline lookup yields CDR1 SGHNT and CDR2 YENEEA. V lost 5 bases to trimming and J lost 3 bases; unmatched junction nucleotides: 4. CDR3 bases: TGTGCCAGCAGCGAGCGGGGGGGAGACTACGAGCAGTACTTC. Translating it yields CASSERGGDYEQYF. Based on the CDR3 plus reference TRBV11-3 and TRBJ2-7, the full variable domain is EAGVVQSPRYKIIEKKQPVAFWCNPISGHNTLYWYLQNLGQGPELLIRYENEEAVDDSQLPKDRFSAERLKGVDSTLKIQPAELGDSAVYLCASSERGGDYEQYFGPGTRLTVT.

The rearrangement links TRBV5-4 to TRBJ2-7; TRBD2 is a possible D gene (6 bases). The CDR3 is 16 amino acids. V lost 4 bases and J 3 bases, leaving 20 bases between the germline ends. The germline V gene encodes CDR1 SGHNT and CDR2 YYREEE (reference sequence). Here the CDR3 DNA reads TGTGCCAGCAGCGGGGACTCCGGGACGGCCAACTACGAGCAGTACTTC. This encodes CASSGDSGTANYEQYF.

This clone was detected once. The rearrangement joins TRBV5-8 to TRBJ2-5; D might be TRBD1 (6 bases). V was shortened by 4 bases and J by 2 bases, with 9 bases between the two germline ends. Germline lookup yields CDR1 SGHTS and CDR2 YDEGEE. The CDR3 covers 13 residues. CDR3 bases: TGTGCCAGCAGCCTCGGACAGCAAGAGACCCAGTACTTC. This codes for CASSLGQQETQYF. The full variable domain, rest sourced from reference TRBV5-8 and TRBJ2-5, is EAGVTQSPTHLIKTRGQQATLRCSPISGHTSVYWYQQALGLGLQFLLWYDEGEERNRGNFPPRFSGRQFPNYSSELNVNALELEDSALYLCASSLGQQETQYFGPGTRLLVL.

CDR3 sequence (DNA): TGTGCCAGCGATCCGCAGTCTGGAAACACCATATATTTT. It encodes CASDPQSGNTIYF. The V call is TRBV2, the J call TRBJ1-3; D call uncertain. CDR1 and CDR2 (germline): SNHLY, FYNNEI. V was cut by 8 bases and J by 1 base, with 9 bases left in between. The CDR3 totals 13 residues.

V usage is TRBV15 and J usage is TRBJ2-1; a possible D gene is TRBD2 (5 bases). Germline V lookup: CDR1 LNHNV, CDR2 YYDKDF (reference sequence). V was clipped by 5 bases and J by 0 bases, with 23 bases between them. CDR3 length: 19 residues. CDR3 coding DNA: TGTGCCACCAGCCCTATCAAGGGAGCGACCAGGAGCTCCTACAATGAGCAGTTCTTC. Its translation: CATSPIKGATRSSYNEQFF.

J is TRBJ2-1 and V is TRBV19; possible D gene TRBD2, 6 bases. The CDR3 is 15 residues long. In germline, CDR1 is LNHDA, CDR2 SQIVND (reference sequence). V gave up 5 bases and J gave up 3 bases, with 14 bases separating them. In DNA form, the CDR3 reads TGTGCCAGTAGTGATAGCGGAGGGGACTACAATGAGCAGTTCTTC. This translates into CASSDSGGDYNEQFF.

The CDR3 here is CASSGPGLGNEQFF. The CDR3 coding sequence is TGTGCCAGCAGTGGCCCGGGACTAGGCAATGAGCAGTTCTTC. J is TRBJ2-1 and V is TRBV6-1; 8 bases agree with TRBD2. This CDR3 has 14 residues. Germline V gene sequence: CDR1 MNHNS, CDR2 SASEGT. V was pared by 4 bases and J by 6 bases, with 5 bases of the junction left unmatched.

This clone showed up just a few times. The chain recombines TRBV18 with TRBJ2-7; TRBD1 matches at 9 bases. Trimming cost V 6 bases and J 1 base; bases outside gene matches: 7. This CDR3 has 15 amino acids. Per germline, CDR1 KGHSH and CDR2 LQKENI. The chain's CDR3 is CASSQTGGGSYEQYF. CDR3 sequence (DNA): TGTGCCAGCTCTCAAACAGGGGGCGGATCCTACGAGCAGTACTTC.

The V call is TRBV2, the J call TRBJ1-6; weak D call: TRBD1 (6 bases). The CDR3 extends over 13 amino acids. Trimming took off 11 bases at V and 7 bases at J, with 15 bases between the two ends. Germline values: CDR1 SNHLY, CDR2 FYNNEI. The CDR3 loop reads CAGSRDINSPLHF. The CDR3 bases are TGTGCCGGGTCCCGGGACATCAATTCACCCCTCCACTTT.

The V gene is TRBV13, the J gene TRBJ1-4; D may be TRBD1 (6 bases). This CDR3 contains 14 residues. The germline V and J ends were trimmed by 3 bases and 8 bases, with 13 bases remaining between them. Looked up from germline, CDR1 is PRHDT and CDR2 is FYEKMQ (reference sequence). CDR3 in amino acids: CASSLGGAREKLFF. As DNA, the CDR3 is TGTGCCAGCAGCTTGGGGGGGGCGCGGGAAAAACTGTTTTTT.

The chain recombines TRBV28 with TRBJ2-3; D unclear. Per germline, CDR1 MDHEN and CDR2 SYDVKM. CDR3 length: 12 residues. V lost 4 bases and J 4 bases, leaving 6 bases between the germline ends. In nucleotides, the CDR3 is TGTGCCAGCAGTTCGAGTCCAGATACGCAGTATTTT. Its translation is CASSSSPDTQYF.

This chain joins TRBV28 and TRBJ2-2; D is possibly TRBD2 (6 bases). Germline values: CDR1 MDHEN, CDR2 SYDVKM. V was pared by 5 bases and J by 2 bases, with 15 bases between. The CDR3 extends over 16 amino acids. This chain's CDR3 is CASSRLWGDNTGELFF. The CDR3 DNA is TGTGCCAGCAGTCGTCTATGGGGGGATAACACCGGGGAGCTGTTTTTT.

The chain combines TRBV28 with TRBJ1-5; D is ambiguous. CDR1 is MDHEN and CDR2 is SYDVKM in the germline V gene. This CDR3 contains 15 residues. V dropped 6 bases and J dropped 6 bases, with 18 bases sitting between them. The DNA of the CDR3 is TGTGCCAGCAGCCCCCGCGGAGGGAACGGTCAGCCCCAGCATTTT. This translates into CASSPRGGNGQPQHF.

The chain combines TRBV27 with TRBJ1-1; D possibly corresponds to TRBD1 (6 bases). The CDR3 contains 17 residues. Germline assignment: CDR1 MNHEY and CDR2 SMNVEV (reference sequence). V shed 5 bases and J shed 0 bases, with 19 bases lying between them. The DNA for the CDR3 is TGTGCCAGCAGTCAAATGGCGGTCGGACAGCTGAACACTGAAGCTTTCTTT. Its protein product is CASSQMAVGQLNTEAFF.

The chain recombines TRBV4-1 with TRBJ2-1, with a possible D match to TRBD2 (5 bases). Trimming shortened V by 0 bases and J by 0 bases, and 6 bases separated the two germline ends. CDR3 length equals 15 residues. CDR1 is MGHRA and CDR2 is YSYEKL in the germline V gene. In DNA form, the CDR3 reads TGCGCCAGCAGCCAAGAAGGGAGCTCCTACAATGAGCAGTTCTTC. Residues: CASSQEGSSYNEQFF.

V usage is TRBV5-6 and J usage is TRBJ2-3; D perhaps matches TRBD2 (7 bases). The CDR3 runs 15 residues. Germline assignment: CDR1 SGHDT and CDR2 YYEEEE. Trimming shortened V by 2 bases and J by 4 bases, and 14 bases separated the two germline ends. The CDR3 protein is CASSLEGGKADTQYF. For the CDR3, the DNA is TGTGCCAGCAGCTTAGAGGGGGGGAAGGCAGATACGCAGTATTTT.

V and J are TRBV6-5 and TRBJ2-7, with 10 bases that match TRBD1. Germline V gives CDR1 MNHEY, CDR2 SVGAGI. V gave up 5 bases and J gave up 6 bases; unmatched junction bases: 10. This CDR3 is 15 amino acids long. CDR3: CASSNPGQGKSEQYF. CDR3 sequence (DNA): TGTGCCAGCAGTAACCCGGGACAGGGGAAGAGCGAGCAGTACTTC.